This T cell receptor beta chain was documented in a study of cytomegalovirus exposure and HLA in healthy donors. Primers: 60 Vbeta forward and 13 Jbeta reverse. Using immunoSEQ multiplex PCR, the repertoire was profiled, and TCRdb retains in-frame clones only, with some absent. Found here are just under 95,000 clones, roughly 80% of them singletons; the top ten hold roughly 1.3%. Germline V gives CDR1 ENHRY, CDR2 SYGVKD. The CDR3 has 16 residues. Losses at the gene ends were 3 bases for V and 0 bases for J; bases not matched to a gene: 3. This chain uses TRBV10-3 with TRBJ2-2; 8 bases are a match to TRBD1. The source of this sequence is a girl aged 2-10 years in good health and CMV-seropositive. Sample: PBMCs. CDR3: CAISDSGQANTGELFF. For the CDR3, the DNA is TGTGCCATCAGTGATTCGGGACAGGCGAACACCGGGGAGCTGTTTTTT.